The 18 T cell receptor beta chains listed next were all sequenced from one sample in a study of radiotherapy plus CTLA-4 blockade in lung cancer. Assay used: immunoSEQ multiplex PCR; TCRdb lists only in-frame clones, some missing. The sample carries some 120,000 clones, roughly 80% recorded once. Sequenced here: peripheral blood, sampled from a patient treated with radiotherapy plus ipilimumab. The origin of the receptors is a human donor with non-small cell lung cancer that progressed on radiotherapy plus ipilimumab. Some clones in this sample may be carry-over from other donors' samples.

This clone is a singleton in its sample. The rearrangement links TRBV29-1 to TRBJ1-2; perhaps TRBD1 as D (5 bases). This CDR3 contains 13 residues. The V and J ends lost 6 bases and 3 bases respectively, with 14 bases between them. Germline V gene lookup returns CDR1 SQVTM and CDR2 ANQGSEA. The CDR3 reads CSVGGGGDYGYTF. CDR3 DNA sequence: TGCAGCGTGGGAGGCGGGGGGGACTATGGCTACACCTTC.

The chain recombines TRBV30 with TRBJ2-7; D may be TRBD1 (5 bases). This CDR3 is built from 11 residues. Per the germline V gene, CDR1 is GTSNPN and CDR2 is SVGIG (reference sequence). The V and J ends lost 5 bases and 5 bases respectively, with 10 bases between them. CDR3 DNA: TGTGCCTGGTCAGGACACCACGAGCAGTACTTC. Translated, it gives CAWSGHHEQYF.

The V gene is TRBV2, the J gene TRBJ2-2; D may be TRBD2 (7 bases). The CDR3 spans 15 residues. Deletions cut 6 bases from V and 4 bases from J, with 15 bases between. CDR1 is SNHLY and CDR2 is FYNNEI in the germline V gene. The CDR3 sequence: CASSSRGGGTGELFF. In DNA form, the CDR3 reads TGTGCCAGCAGCTCCCGGGGAGGGGGCACCGGGGAGCTGTTTTTT.

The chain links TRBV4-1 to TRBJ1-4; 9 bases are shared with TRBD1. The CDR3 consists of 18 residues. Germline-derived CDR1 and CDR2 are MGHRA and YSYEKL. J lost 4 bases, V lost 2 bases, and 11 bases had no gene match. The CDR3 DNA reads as TGCGCCAGCAGCCAATACCGGGACAGGGTGCCAATTAATGAAAAACTGTTTTTT. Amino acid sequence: CASSQYRDRVPINEKLFF.

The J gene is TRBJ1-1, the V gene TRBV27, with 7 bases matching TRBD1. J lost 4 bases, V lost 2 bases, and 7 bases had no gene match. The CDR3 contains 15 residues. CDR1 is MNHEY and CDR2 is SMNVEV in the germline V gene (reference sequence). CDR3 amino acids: CASSLRLAGGTEAFF. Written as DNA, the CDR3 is TGTGCCAGCAGTTTACGTCTGGCAGGGGGCACTGAAGCTTTCTTT.

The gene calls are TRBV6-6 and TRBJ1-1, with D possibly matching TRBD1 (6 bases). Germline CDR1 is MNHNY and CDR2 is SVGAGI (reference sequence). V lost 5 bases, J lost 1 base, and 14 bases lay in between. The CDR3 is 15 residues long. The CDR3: CASSLPGAGNTEAFF. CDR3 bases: TGTGCCAGCAGTCTCCCGGGGGCGGGGAACACTGAAGCTTTCTTT.

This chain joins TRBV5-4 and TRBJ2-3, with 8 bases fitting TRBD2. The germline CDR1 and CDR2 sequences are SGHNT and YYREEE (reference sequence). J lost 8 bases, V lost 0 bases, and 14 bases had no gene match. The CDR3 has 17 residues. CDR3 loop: CASSLDGAGLVIGTQYF. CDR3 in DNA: TGTGCCAGCAGCTTGGACGGTGCGGGACTAGTGATAGGTACGCAGTATTTT.

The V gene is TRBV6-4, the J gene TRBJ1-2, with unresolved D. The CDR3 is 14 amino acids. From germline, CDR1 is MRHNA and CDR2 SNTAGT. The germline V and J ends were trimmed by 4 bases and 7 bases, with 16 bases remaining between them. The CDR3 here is CASSVWAAFGGYTF. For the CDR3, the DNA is TGTGCCAGCAGTGTATGGGCAGCCTTCGGTGGCTACACCTTC.

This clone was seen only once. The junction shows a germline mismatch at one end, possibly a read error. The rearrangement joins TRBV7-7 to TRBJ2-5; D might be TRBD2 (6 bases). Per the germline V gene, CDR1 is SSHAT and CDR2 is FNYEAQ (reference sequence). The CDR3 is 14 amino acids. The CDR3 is CASSLGTSRETQYF. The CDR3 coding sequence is TGTGCTAGCAGCTTAGGGACTTCCAGAGAGACCCAGTACTTC.

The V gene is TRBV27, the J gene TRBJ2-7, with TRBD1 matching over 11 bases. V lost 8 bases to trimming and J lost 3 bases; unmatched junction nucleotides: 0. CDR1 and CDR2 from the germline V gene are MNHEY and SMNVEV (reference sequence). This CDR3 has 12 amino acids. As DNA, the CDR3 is TGTGCCAGCGGGACAGGGGGCTACGAGCAGTACTTC. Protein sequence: CASGTGGYEQYF.

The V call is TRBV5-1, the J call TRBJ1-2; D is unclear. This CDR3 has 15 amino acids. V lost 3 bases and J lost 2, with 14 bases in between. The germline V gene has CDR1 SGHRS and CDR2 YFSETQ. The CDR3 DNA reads TGCGCCAGCAGCTCTAACCGAGAGGGAAACTATGGCTACACCTTC. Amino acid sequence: CASSSNREGNYGYTF.

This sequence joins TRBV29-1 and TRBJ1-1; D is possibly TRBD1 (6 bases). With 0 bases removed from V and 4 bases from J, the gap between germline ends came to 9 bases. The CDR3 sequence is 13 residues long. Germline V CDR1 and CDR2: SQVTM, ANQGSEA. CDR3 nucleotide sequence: TGCAGCGTTGAAGAAGGGGGAGGCACTGAAGCTTTCTTT. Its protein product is CSVEEGGGTEAFF.

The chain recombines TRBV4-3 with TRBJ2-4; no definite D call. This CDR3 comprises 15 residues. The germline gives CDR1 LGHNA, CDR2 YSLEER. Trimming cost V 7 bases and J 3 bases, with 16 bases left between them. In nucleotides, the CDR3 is TGCGCCAGCACGGTGGGATTACAAAGCAAAAACATTCAGTACTTC. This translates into CASTVGLQSKNIQYF.

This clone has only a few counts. CDR3 residues: CASSPRRGLGYTF. The CDR3 DNA is TGTGCCAGCAGTCCACGCAGGGGGTTAGGCTACACCTTC. The J gene is TRBJ1-2, the V gene TRBV28; the match to TRBD1 covers 7 bases. The CDR3 runs 13 residues. CDR1 MDHEN and CDR2 SYDVKM come from the germline V gene. V was pared by 5 bases and J by 8 bases, with 8 bases of the junction left unmatched.

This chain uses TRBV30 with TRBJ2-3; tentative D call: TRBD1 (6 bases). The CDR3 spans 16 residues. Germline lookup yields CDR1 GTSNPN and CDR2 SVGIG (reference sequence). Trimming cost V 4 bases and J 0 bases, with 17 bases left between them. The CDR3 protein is CAWTPRQVLSTDTQYF. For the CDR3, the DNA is TGTGCCTGGACCCCCCGACAGGTGCTTAGCACAGATACGCAGTATTTT.

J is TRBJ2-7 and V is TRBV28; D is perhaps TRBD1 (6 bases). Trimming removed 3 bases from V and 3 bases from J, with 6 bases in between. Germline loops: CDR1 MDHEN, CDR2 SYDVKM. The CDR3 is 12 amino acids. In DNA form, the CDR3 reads TGTGCCAGCAGTTTGGACAGCTACGAGCAGTACTTC. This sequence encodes CASSLDSYEQYF.

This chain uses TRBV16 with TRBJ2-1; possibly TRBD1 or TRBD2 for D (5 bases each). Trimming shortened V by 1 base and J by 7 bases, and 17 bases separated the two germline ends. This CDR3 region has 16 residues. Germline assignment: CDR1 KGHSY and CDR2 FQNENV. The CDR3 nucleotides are TGTGCCAGCAGCCAATGGGGGTCAGGAGGATTAAATGAGCAGTTCTTC. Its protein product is CASSQWGSGGLNEQFF.

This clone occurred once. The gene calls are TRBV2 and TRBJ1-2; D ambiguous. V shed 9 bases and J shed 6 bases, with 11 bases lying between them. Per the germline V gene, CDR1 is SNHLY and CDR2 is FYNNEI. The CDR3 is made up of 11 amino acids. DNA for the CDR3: TGTGCCAGAGACCGTGGGCATGGCTACACCTTC. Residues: CARDRGHGYTF.